Each of the 23 T cell receptor beta chains below was sequenced from the same sample in a study of shared clonotypes between healthy human individuals. Positively selected for CCR7, the CD45RO-negative cells used as naive CD8 cells excluded terminally differentiated effector memory CD45RA+ cells. Method: immunoSEQ multiplex PCR; TCRdb's copy keeps in-frame clones and lacks some. The sample records roughly 2,000,000 clones, about 95% being singletons. The sequenced material came from naive CD8+ T cells sorted from blood. The receptors were gathered from a man younger than 30 in good health.

The chain uses TRBV4-1 and TRBJ2-7; D perhaps matches TRBD2 (6 bases). Germline-derived CDR1 and CDR2 are MGHRA and YSYEKL. Trimming removed 3 bases from V and 3 bases from J, with 15 bases in between. The CDR3 spans 15 residues. In DNA form, the CDR3 reads TGCGCCAGCAGCCATGCGTACCTGGGAGGCTACGAGCAGTACTTC. Residues: CASSHAYLGGYEQYF.

This chain joins TRBV11-2 and TRBJ2-7; the D is unclear. Trimming cost V 3 bases and J 1 base, with 7 bases left between them. This CDR3 has 13 residues. Looked up from germline, CDR1 is SGHAT and CDR2 is FQNNGV. In nucleotides, the CDR3 is TGTGCCAGCAGCTTTCACCGTTCCTACGAGCAGTACTTC. Protein: CASSFHRSYEQYF.

The V call is TRBV5-6, the J call TRBJ2-7; D is perhaps TRBD2 (5 bases). The V gene's germline CDR1 is SGHDT and CDR2 YYEEEE. The V end was cut by 0 bases, the J end by 0 bases, with 13 bases between. CDR3 length: 16 amino acids. The CDR3: CASSLGRNTHSYEQYF. The CDR3 coding sequence is TGTGCCAGCAGCTTGGGGAGGAATACCCACTCCTACGAGCAGTACTTC.

This clone was detected once. J is TRBJ2-3 and V is TRBV13; D unresolved. Germline V gene lookup returns CDR1 PRHDT and CDR2 FYEKMQ (reference sequence). The CDR3 has 15 amino acids. V lost 4 bases to trimming and J lost 1 base, with 12 bases between them. The CDR3 DNA reads TGTGCCAGCAGCTCCGACGAACAAGGCACAGATACGCAGTATTTT. This sequence encodes CASSSDEQGTDTQYF. Filled out from reference TRBV13 and TRBJ2-3, the complete variable domain reads AAGVIQSPRHLIKEKRETATLKCYPIPRHDTVYWYQQGPGQDPQFLISFYEKMQSDKGSIPDRFSAQQFSDYHSELNMSSLELGDSALYFCASSSDEQGTDTQYFGPGTRLTVL.

The chain combines TRBV13 with TRBJ1-1, with 7 bases aligning to TRBD1. This CDR3 is built from 18 residues. CDR1 and CDR2 from the germline V gene are PRHDT and FYEKMQ (reference sequence). Trimming removed 1 base from V and 0 bases from J; junction bases left unmatched: 11. CDR3 sequence: CASSLDGAAGGMNTEAFF. CDR3 bases: TGTGCCAGCAGCTTAGACGGGGCGGCAGGGGGAATGAACACTGAAGCTTTCTTT.

The chain is built from TRBV5-6 and TRBJ2-2; TRBD1 matches 9 bases. J lost 4 bases, V lost 3 bases, and 7 bases had no gene match. There are 16 residues in the CDR3. Germline V CDR1 and CDR2: SGHDT, YYEEEE. Written as DNA, the CDR3 is TGTGCCAGCAGCTCAATCGACAGGGGGAGCACCGGGGAGCTGTTTTTT. Translated, it gives CASSSIDRGSTGELFF.

The V gene is TRBV9, the J gene TRBJ2-2, with D possibly TRBD2 on 6 matching bases. The germline V gene has CDR1 SGDLS and CDR2 YYNGEE. Trimming removed 3 bases at V and 6 bases at J, with 9 bases between. The CDR3 is 13 residues long. CDR3 protein: CASSAGSSGELFF. CDR3 sequence (DNA): TGTGCCAGCAGCGCCGGGAGTTCCGGGGAGCTGTTTTTT.

This chain connects TRBV25-1 to TRBJ1-1, with D tentatively TRBD1 (6 bases). CDR1 and CDR2 from the germline V gene are MGHDK and SYGVNS. The germline V and J ends were trimmed by 4 bases and 0 bases, with 9 bases remaining between them. The CDR3 extends over 14 amino acids. The CDR3, as DNA: TGTGCCAGCAGTGGGACAGACCTGAACACTGAAGCTTTCTTT. Its protein is CASSGTDLNTEAFF.

The chain is built from TRBV2 and TRBJ2-1, with 11 bases that match TRBD2. With 7 bases clipped from V and 6 bases from J, the junction kept 17 bases outside the gene matches. Germline V gives CDR1 SNHLY, CDR2 FYNNEI. The CDR3 has 18 residues. CDR3 nucleotides: TGTGCCAGCACCCTCCGGCGAGAACTAGCGGGAGTCGGCAATGAGCAGTTCTTC. Its protein product is CASTLRRELAGVGNEQFF.

J is TRBJ2-5 and V is TRBV9; unclear D gene. CDR1 and CDR2 from the germline V gene are SGDLS and YYNGEE. There are 14 residues in the CDR3. V lost 4 bases and J lost 1, with 11 bases in between. CDR3: CASSTRAFQETQYF. The CDR3, as DNA: TGTGCCAGCAGCACTCGGGCCTTCCAAGAGACCCAGTACTTC.

Written as DNA, the CDR3 is TGCAGCGCCTCTCTGACAATTAGCAATCAGCCCCAGCATTTT. As protein: CSASLTISNQPQHF. The chain uses TRBV29-1 and TRBJ1-5; D not resolved. CDR3 length equals 14 residues. Germline lookup yields CDR1 SQVTM and CDR2 ANQGSEA. Trimming left V 7 bases short and J 0 bases short, with 13 bases between.

The chain recombines TRBV27 with TRBJ2-5; D gene unclear. Trimming stripped 5 bases from V and 2 bases from J, with 9 bases between. CDR1 and CDR2 (germline): MNHEY, SMNVEV (reference sequence). This CDR3 has 13 amino acids. CDR3 loop: CASSLYSQETQYF. The CDR3 nucleotides read TGTGCCAGCAGTCTCTACTCGCAAGAGACCCAGTACTTC.

The CDR3 nucleotides are TGTGCCAGCAGTGATTACCCAGACAGAACCTACGAGCAGTACTTC. It translates to CASSDYPDRTYEQYF. V is TRBV6-1 and J is TRBJ2-7; D might be TRBD1 (5 bases). Per the germline V gene, CDR1 is MNHNS and CDR2 is SASEGT. The CDR3 consists of 15 residues. The V gene lost 3 bases and the J gene lost 2 bases, with 14 bases spanning the gap.

With respect to this clone: The same CDR3 can be traced to other DNA sequences in this sample. V usage is TRBV5-1 and J usage is TRBJ2-2, with 8 bases aligning to TRBD1. The germline gives CDR1 SGHRS, CDR2 YFSETQ. The length of the CDR3 is 15 residues. With 4 bases clipped from V and 1 base from J, the junction kept 3 bases outside the gene matches. The DNA of the CDR3 is TGCGCCAGCAGCCCTGGGACAGGGAACACCGGGGAGCTGTTTTTT. Its translation: CASSPGTGNTGELFF.

The chain combines TRBV5-8 with TRBJ2-7; D call uncertain. Germline loops: CDR1 SGHTS, CDR2 YDEGEE. Trimming took 7 bases from V and 5 from J, leaving 16 bases between them. This CDR3 comprises 13 residues. CDR3: CASGLRMMDEQYF. The CDR3 nucleotides read TGTGCCAGCGGTCTCCGCATGATGGACGAGCAGTACTTC.

The genes are TRBV19 and TRBJ2-7; tentatively, D is TRBD2 (6 bases). The CDR3 is 18 amino acids. V lost 0 bases and J lost 0, with 18 bases in between. The V gene's germline CDR1 is LNHDA and CDR2 SQIVND (reference sequence). The CDR3 DNA follows: TGTGCCAGTAGTATAGATCGAAGGGCAGCGGGCTACTCCTACGAGCAGTACTTC. This sequence encodes CASSIDRRAAGYSYEQYF.

The chain has TRBV6-6 and TRBJ2-3; 8 positions agree with TRBD2. The CDR3 has 16 residues. J was trimmed by 1 base and V by 0 bases; bases with no gene match: 3. CDR1 and CDR2 (germline): MNHNY, SVGAGI (reference sequence). The CDR3 DNA follows: TGTGCCAGCAGTTACTCGTCAGCGGGAGGCACAGATACGCAGTATTTT. Protein product: CASSYSSAGGTDTQYF.

The rearrangement uses TRBV9 and TRBJ1-4, with a tentative D call TRBD1 (5 bases). V shed 4 bases and J shed 8 bases, with 18 bases lying between them. This CDR3 comprises 15 residues. Per the germline V gene, CDR1 is SGDLS and CDR2 is YYNGEE. CDR3 amino acids: CASSPWGGLGEKLFF. DNA of the CDR3: TGTGCCAGCAGCCCCTGGGGGGGTTTGGGGGAAAAACTGTTTTTT.

This chain uses TRBV7-9 with TRBJ2-3; 10 nucleotides line up with TRBD2. Losses at the gene ends were 5 bases for V and 1 base for J; bases not matched to a gene: 9. The germline V gene encodes CDR1 SEHNR and CDR2 FQNEAQ (reference sequence). This CDR3 comprises 17 residues. The CDR3 loop is CASSLWPTSGGTDTQYF. DNA of the CDR3: TGTGCCAGCAGCCTATGGCCTACTAGCGGGGGCACAGATACGCAGTATTTT. The full variable domain, rest sourced from reference TRBV7-9 and TRBJ2-3, is DTGVSQNPRHKITKRGQNVTFRCDPISEHNRLYWYRQTLGQGPEFLTYFQNEAQLEKSRLLSDRFSAERPKGSFSTLEIQRTEQGDSAMYLCASSLWPTSGGTDTQYFGPGTRLTVL.

V is TRBV15 and J is TRBJ2-2; 8 bases align to TRBD2. CDR1 LNHNV and CDR2 YYDKDF come from the germline V gene (reference sequence). CDR3 length: 15 amino acids. V dropped 7 bases and J dropped 0; count of bases not matched to a gene: 4. CDR3 DNA: TGTGCCACCAACCCGGGGGGGTCGAACACCGGGGAGCTGTTTTTT. Amino acids: CATNPGGSNTGELFF.

The chain links TRBV28 to TRBJ2-6, with D perhaps matching TRBD1 (5 bases). Germline loops: CDR1 MDHEN, CDR2 SYDVKM. V was trimmed by 1 base and J by 1 base, leaving 11 bases between them. CDR3 length: 17 residues. The CDR3, as DNA: TGTGCCAGCAGTTTATTAATAAGGGGATCTGGGGCCAACGTCCTGACTTTC. It is translated as CASSLLIRGSGANVLTF.

A remark on this clone: At the DNA level, this CDR3 is encoded by other sequences in the same sample as well. The V and J genes are TRBV7-9 and TRBJ2-7; D remains ambiguous. Trimming removed 1 base at V and 2 bases at J, with 6 bases between. CDR1 and CDR2 (germline): SEHNR, FQNEAQ (reference sequence). There are 13 residues in the CDR3. The CDR3 loop reads CASSLGSAYEQYF. The CDR3 region has the DNA TGTGCCAGCAGCTTAGGGAGTGCCTACGAGCAGTACTTC.

The CDR3 sequence is CASSMGLAGGEQYF. DNA for the CDR3: TGTGCCAGCAGCATGGGACTAGCGGGGGGTGAGCAGTACTTC. This sequence joins TRBV9 and TRBJ2-7, with 15 nucleotides matching TRBD2. Germline CDR1 reads SGDLS; CDR2 reads YYNGEE. This CDR3 comprises 14 residues. Losses at the gene ends were 4 bases for V and 7 bases for J; bases not matched to a gene: 3.